The 13 T cell receptor beta chains given below trace back to one sample, sequenced in a study of T cells in Graves' hyperthyroidism and ophthalmopathy. Researchers took RNA transcripts and amplified the TCR beta CDR3 regions from them. TCR CDR3 underwent first-round RT-PCR with the HTBI primer set. TCRdb analysed the multiplex PCR reads with MiXCR anew, one entry per CDR3 protein. The sample includes 500,000 to 600,000 distinct CDR3 sequences, around 43% of them seen just once. Sequenced: peripheral blood or thyroid tissue (not recorded which). The receptors originated from an adult woman with Graves' disease, either hyperthyroidism or ophthalmopathy (not recorded which).

This clonotype came up many times. The chain combines TRBV6-5 with TRBJ1-2, with 9 bases aligning to TRBD1. The CDR3 consists of 14 residues. The germline CDR1 and CDR2 sequences are MNHEY and SVGAGI. The trim removed 4 bases at V and 0 bases at J, leaving 0 bases unmatched. CDR3 DNA: TGTGCCAGCAGTTGGGACAGGGCTAACTATGGCTACACCTTC. Translation gives CASSWDRANYGYTF.

This clonotype was seen repeatedly, ten times or more. The chain uses TRBV10-3 and TRBJ1-2; D perhaps matches TRBD1 (5 bases). In germline, CDR1 is ENHRY, CDR2 SYGVKD. V shed 0 bases and J shed 4 bases, with 9 bases lying between them. The CDR3 has 14 amino acids. The CDR3 coding sequence is TGTGCCATCAGTGAGTCCGAAGGGACCTATGGCTACACCTTC. Protein product: CAISESEGTYGYTF.

The chain combines TRBV11-2 with TRBJ1-3; D might be TRBD1 (5 bases). In germline, CDR1 is SGHAT, CDR2 FQNNGV. The CDR3 has 14 amino acids. The V end lost 3 bases, the J end lost 2 bases, and 8 bases lay between the germline ends. CDR3 coding DNA: TGTGCCAGCAGCTTTCCCAGGGCTGGAAACACCATATATTTT. Protein: CASSFPRAGNTIYF.

The J gene is TRBJ1-6, the V gene TRBV12-3 or TRBV12-4, with D unclear. This CDR3 comprises 11 residues. The V gene lost 4 bases and the J gene lost 14 bases, with 9 bases spanning the gap. The CDR3 region is CASSYPMSLHF. CDR3 sequence (DNA): TGTGCCAGCAGTTACCCTATGTCCCTCCACTTT.

This chain connects TRBV6-4 to TRBJ2-7; 7 bases map to TRBD1. The germline V gene has CDR1 MRHNA and CDR2 SNTAGT. Trimming at V came to 6 bases and at J to 0 bases, leaving 2 bases not matched to a gene. This CDR3 is 13 amino acids long. The CDR3 protein is CASRTGTSYEQYF. CDR3 sequence (DNA): TGTGCCAGCAGGACAGGGACCTCCTACGAGCAGTACTTC.

In this sample, this clonotype turned up once. V gene TRBV2 combines with J gene TRBJ2-6; perhaps TRBD1 as D (6 bases). The end of the DNA aligns better with TRBJ2-4, so the J call may be wrong. This CDR3 region has 17 residues. Germline V gene data show CDR1 as SNHLY and CDR2 as FYNNEI. The CDR3 sequence is CASSLEQGIQAKNIQYF. DNA for the CDR3: TGTGCCAGCAGTCTGGAACAGGGTATACAGGCCAAAAACATTCAGTACTTC.

Comments on this clonotype: A much more abundant neighbour one base away suggests this may be a read error. The V and J genes are TRBV20-1 and TRBJ2-5; 7 bases fit TRBD2. The CDR3 extends over 13 amino acids. CDR1 and CDR2 from the germline V gene are DFQATT and SNEGSKA (reference sequence). The CDR3 spells CSAKRGRQGTQYF. CDR3 DNA: TGCAGTGCTAAGCGGGGAAGGCAAGGGACCCAGTACTTC.

This clonotype has at least ten counts. V is TRBV3-1 and J is TRBJ1-1; the D gene is possibly TRBD1 (5 bases). This CDR3 spans 12 amino acids. Germline CDR1 is LGHDT and CDR2 is YNNKEL (reference sequence). With 4 bases removed from V and 10 bases from J, the gap between germline ends came to 13 bases. The CDR3 loop is CASSPSRGSAFF. The CDR3 region has the DNA TGTGCCAGCAGCCCAAGTAGGGGATCAGCTTTCTTT.

There are many counts of this clonotype. V usage is TRBV11-2 and J usage is TRBJ2-5; D tentatively fits TRBD1 or TRBD2 (5 bases each). This CDR3 contains 14 residues. Germline V gene sequence: CDR1 SGHAT, CDR2 FQNNGV. V lost 8 bases and J 2 bases, leaving 15 bases between the germline ends. The chain's CDR3 is CASSTGLAQETQYF. Here the CDR3 DNA reads TGTGCCAGCTCCACGGGGCTAGCACAAGAGACCCAGTACTTC.

This clonotype appeared many times. This chain links TRBV6-1 with TRBJ1-3, with D unresolved. The germline gives CDR1 MNHNS, CDR2 SASEGT. The CDR3 totals 15 residues. Trimming took 7 bases from V and 0 from J, leaving 13 bases between them. This chain's CDR3 is CASMTSLSSGNTIYF. In nucleotides, the CDR3 is TGTGCCAGCATGACATCCCTCAGCTCTGGAAACACCATATATTTT.

This clonotype has ten or more counts. This sequence joins TRBV20-1 and TRBJ1-2, with TRBD1 identical over 7 bases. The germline CDR1 and CDR2 sequences are DFQATT and SNEGSKA (reference sequence). The V and J ends lost 6 bases and 6 bases, in that order; junction bases with no gene match: 10. This CDR3 has 13 residues. The CDR3 here is CSALQGPVNGYTF. The CDR3 DNA reads TGCAGTGCACTACAGGGGCCGGTTAATGGCTACACCTTC.

The gene calls are TRBV20-1 and TRBJ2-2; 7 bases are a match to TRBD2. Germline assignment: CDR1 DFQATT and CDR2 SNEGSKA (reference sequence). The CDR3 contains 16 residues. Trimming removed 0 bases from V and 6 bases from J; junction bases left unmatched: 10. The CDR3 reads CSARDRREGQAGELFF. CDR3 nucleotides: TGCAGTGCTAGAGATCGGAGGGAGGGCCAGGCCGGGGAGCTGTTTTTT.

The CDR3 here is CSFGGGADEQYF. CDR3 in DNA: TGCAGTTTTGGAGGGGGCGCGGATGAGCAGTACTTC. This chain uses TRBV29-1 with TRBJ2-7; the D gene is possibly TRBD1 (7 bases). The CDR3 runs to 12 residues. The germline gives CDR1 SQVTM, CDR2 ANQGSEA.